This T cell receptor (beta chain) was recovered during a study of T-cell memory formation after mild COVID-19. Overall study: In these data, TCR clusters were largely donor specific.

The CDR3 covers 14 residues. Germline V gene sequence: CDR1 SGHNT, CDR2 YYREEE (reference sequence). J gave up 1 base and V 6 bases, and 6 bases lay outside the gene matches. Study results and caveats: CD4+ clones that contracted lay mainly in CM and EM; CD8+ ones lay in EMRA.

MiXCR was run by TCRdb on the 5' RACE reads, yielding one entry per CDR3 protein. The sample records about 340,000 distinct CDR3 sequences, roughly 15% being singletons. With regard to this clonotype: Its antigen is not known.

Sequences were obtained from PBMCs or a T cell subset sorted from them (not recorded which). This clonotype was obtained from a young man who had mild COVID-19 (a few samples of this study predate the infection). Cell type and time point are not known. The rearrangement uses TRBV5-4 and TRBJ1-1; the match to TRBD1 covers 7 bases. CDR3 bases: TGTGCCAGCACGCGGACAGGCCGGAACACTGAAGCTTTCTTT. Protein: CASTRTGRNTEAFF.